This TCR beta chain was retrieved from a study of blood T cell repertoires in COVID-19. The germline V gene encodes CDR1 LNHNV and CDR2 YYDKDF (reference sequence). The CDR3 length is 17 residues. Trimming took off 2 bases at V and 0 bases at J, with 15 bases between the two ends. Only a few counts were recorded for this clone. The protocol was immunoSEQ multiplex PCR, while the TCRdb copy is restricted to in-frame clones and leaves out a portion. The sample holds some 220,000 clones; 70% to 90% are singletons and the top ten take approximately 2.6%. V usage is TRBV15 and J usage is TRBJ2-3; a weak D match, TRBD1 (5 bases). This receptor was obtained from a man in his forties or fifties who had recovered from COVID-19. Specimen: peripheral blood. The CDR3 sequence: CATSRKRQSFSTDTQYF. The CDR3 coding sequence is TGTGCCACCAGCAGAAAAAGACAGAGCTTTAGCACAGATACGCAGTATTTT.